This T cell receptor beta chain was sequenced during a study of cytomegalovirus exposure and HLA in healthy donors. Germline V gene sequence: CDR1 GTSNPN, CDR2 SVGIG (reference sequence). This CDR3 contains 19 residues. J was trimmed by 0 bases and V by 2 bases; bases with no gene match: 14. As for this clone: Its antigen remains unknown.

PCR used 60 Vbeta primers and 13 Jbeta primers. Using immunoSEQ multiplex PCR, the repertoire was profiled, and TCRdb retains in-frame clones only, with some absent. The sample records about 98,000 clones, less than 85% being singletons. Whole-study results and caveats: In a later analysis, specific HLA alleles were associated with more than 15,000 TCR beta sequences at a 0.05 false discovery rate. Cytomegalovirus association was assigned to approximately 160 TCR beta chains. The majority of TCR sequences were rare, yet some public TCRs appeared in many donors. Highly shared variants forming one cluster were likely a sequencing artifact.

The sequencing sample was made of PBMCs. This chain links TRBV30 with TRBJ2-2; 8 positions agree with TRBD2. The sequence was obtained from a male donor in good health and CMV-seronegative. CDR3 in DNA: TGTGCCTGGAGTCATCCCATTTGGCGGGAGGACGCGAACACCGGGGAGCTGTTTTTT. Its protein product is CAWSHPIWREDANTGELFF.